Following are 2 T cell receptor beta chains from one sample sequenced in a study of blood T cell repertoires in COVID-19. Clones were read by immunoSEQ multiplex PCR, and TCRdb kept only the in-frame ones, dropping some. The table shows roughly 200,000 clones, with 76% occurring only once. Sequenced material: peripheral blood. The source is a woman aged 50 to 60 with active or convalescent COVID-19.

The chain links TRBV30 to TRBJ2-1; 12 bases fit TRBD2. The germline V gene has CDR1 GTSNPN and CDR2 SVGIG (reference sequence). The length of the CDR3 is 14 residues. V gave up 6 bases and J gave up 4 bases; unmatched junction bases: 4. The DNA for the CDR3 is TGTGCCTGCCGACTAGCGGGAGTTTACAATGAGCAGTTCTTC. Its translation is CACRLAGVYNEQFF.

This chain uses TRBV10-3 with TRBJ1-1; D is undetermined. Germline CDR1 ENHRY, CDR2 SYGVKD. V dropped 2 bases and J dropped 6 bases, with 13 bases sitting between them. The CDR3 consists of 14 residues. As DNA, the CDR3 is TGTGCCATCAGTGAGGTCAGGAGAGGGCCTGAAGCTTTCTTT. This translates into CAISEVRRGPEAFF.